This T cell receptor (beta chain) was retrieved from a study of cytomegalovirus exposure and HLA in healthy donors (TCRdb year 2017). Notes on the research overall: According to a later analysis, the approximately 120 validation repertoires were produced on the same platform as the roughly 600 repertoires of the first cohort. To predict cytomegalovirus infection status, the study combined high-throughput TCR immunosequencing, statistical association of individual TCRs with disease status, and machine learning. The study aimed to test whether cataloging public T cell receptors could reveal signatures of past pathogen exposure. A separate validation cohort of about 110 different subjects was used in addition to the 666-subject first cohort.

Overall study outcomes, separate from this receptor: In both the original and validation cohorts, the classifier was reported to diagnose cytomegalovirus status with high specificity and sensitivity. The authors suggested that the approach could potentially be extended to other disease states and immunological phenotypes. The study gave a list of roughly 150 TCR beta chains associated with cytomegalovirus. Most TCR sequences were seen in very few donors, while some public TCRs were found in many individuals. A later analysis had no HLA typing for the validation cohort, so co-occurrence there was scored across all 110 or so repertoires. In vitro tests confirmed that three of the cytomegalovirus-associated TCR beta chains recognize cytomegalovirus antigens. In a later analysis, TCRs clustered in the first cohort were found to also tend to co-occur in the 110 or so validation repertoires, with 85% to 95% of cluster scores above 0.

Libraries were made using the immunoSEQ multiplex PCR assay. Per the source publication's procedure: A statistical classification framework was developed to diagnose cytomegalovirus status using the catalog of TCR beta chain sequences. The table comes from immuneACCESS by way of TCRdb, which keeps in-frame sequences with V and J called. Part of the clones is missing from these tables; in studies checked, under half for an unresolved V gene and the rest for unknown reasons. The D gene and trimming were derived from the DNA, and the V and J assignments and clone size from that table. Here the sample has a few hundred thousand clones; around 90% occur a single time. The top ten clones comprise around 0.96% of the sample. CDR1 and CDR2 are drawn from the germline V gene: SGHAT, FQNNGV. The junction carries 8 bases between V and J, which are trimmed by 3 bases and 3 bases respectively. The CDR3 has 13 amino acids, counting the end cysteine and phenylalanine. CDR3 DNA only is kept here, 39 bases in frame from base 1.

The donors belonged to the validation cohort of under 150 subjects, which was separate from the roughly 700-subject first cohort. As to this clone: Its binding antigen is unknown. Per-nucleotide qualities are absent, and no much larger clonotype sits a single base away.

The source material was PBMCs. This TCR came from a man younger than 40 in good health and CMV-seronegative. The chain is made from TRBV11-2 and TRBJ1-1; a confident D gene designation cannot be given. The CDR3 is CASSFNRDTEAFF. The DNA sequence reads TGTGCCAGCAGCTTTAACCGGGACACTGAAGCTTTCTTT.